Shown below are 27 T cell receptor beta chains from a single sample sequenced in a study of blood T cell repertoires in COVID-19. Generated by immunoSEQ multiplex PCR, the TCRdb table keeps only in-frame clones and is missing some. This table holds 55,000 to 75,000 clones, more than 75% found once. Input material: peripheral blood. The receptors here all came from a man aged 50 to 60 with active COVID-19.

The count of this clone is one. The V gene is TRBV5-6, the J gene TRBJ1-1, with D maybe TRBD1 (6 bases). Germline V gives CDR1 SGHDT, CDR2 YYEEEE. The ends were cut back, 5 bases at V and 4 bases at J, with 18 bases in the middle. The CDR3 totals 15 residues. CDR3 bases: TGTGCCAGCAGTTGGGACGTCAGGGGAAGCACTGAAGCTTTCTTT. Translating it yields CASSWDVRGSTEAFF.

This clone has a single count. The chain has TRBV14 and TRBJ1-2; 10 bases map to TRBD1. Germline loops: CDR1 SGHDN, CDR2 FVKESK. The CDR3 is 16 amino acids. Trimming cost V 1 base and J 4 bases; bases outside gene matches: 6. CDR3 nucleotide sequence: TGTGCCAGCAGCCAAGGGAGGGACAGGGGATCCTATGGCTACACCTTC. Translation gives CASSQGRDRGSYGYTF.

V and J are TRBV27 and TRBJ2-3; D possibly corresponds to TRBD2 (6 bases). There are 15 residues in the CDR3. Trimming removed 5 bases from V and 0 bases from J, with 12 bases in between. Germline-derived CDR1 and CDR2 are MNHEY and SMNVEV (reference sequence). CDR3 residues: CASSAGLASTDTQYF. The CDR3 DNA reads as TGTGCCAGCAGTGCGGGACTGGCTAGCACAGATACGCAGTATTTT.

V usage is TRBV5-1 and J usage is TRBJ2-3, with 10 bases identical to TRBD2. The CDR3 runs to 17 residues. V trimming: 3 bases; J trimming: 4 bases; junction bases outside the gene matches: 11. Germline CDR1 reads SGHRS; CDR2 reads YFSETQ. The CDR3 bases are TGCGCCAGCAGCTCCTTTGCGGCAGCGGGGGGGGCAGATACGCAGTATTTT. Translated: CASSSFAAAGGADTQYF.

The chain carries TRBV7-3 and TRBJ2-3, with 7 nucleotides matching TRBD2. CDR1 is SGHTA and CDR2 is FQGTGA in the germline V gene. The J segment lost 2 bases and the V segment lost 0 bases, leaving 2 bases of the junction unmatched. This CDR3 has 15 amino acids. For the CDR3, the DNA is TGTGCCAGCAGCTTAACGGGGAGGGCCACAGATACGCAGTATTTT. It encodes CASSLTGRATDTQYF.

The chain's CDR3 is CASSLGQLFNSPLHF. CDR3 sequence (DNA): TGTGCCAGCAGCCTGGGACAGTTGTTTAATTCACCCCTCCACTTT. This sequence joins TRBV7-2 and TRBJ1-6, with 7 nucleotides matching TRBD1. The J segment lost 6 bases and the V segment lost 5 bases, leaving 7 bases of the junction unmatched. Germline V gene lookup returns CDR1 SGHTA and CDR2 FQGNSA. The length of the CDR3 is 15 residues.

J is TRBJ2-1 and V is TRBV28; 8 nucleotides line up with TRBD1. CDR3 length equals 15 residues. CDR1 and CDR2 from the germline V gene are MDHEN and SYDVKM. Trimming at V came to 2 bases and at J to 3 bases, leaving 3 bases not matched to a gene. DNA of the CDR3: TGTGCCAGCAGTTTAGCAGGGGGCGGCTACAATGAGCAGTTCTTC. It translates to CASSLAGGGYNEQFF.

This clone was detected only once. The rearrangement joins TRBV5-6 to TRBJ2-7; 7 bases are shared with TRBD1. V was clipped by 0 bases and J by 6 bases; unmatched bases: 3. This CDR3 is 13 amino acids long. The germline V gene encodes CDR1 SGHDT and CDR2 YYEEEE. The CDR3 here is CASSLDRGIEQYF. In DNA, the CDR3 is TGTGCCAGCAGCTTGGACAGGGGTATCGAGCAGTACTTC.

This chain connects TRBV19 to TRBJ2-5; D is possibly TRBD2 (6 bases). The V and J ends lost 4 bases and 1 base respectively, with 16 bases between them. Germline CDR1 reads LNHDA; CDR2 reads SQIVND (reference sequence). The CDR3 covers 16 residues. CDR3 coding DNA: TGTGCCAGTAGTAAGGGACGACGGGAGCTCCAAGAGACCCAGTACTTC. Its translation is CASSKGRRELQETQYF.

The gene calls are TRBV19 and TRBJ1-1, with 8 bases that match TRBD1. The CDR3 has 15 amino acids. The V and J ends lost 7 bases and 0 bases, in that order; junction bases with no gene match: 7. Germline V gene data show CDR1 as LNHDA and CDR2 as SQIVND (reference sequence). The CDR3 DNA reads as TGTGCCAGTACTCACAACAGGGGGATGAACACTGAAGCTTTCTTT. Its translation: CASTHNRGMNTEAFF. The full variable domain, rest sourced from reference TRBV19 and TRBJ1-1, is DGGITQSPKYLFRKEGQNVTLSCEQNLNHDAMYWYRQDPGQGLRLIYYSQIVNDFQKGDIAEGYSVSREKKESFPLTVTSAQKNPTAFYLCASTHNRGMNTEAFFGQGTRLTVV.

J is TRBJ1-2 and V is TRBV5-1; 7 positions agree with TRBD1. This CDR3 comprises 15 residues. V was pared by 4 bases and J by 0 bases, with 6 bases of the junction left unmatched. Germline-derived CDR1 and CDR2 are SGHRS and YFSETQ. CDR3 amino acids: CASSKTGDSNYGYTF. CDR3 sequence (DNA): TGCGCCAGCAGCAAAACAGGGGATTCTAACTATGGCTACACCTTC.

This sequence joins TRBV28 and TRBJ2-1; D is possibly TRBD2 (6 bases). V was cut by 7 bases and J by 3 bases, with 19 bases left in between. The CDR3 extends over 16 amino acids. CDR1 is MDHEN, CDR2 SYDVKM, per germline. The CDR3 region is CASTTVGSGGYNEQFF. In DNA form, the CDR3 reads TGTGCCAGCACCACGGTCGGGTCCGGGGGCTACAATGAGCAGTTCTTC.

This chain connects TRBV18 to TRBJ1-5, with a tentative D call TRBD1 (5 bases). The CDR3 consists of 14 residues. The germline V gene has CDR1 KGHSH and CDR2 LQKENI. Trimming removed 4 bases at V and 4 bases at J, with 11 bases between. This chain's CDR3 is CASSLQTANQPQHF. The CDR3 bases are TGTGCCAGCTCACTTCAGACAGCTAATCAGCCCCAGCATTTT.

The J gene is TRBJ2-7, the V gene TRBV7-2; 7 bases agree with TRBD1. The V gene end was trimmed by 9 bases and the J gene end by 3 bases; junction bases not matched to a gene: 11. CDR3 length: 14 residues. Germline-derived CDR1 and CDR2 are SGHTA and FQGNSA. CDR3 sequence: CASIETPGGYEQYF. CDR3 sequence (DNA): TGTGCCAGTATCGAGACCCCAGGGGGCTACGAGCAGTACTTC.

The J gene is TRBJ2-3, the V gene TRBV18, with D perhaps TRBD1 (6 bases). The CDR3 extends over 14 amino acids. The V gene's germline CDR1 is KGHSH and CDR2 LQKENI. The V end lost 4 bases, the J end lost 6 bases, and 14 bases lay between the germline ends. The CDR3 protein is CASSLRTARDTQYF. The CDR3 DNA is TGTGCCAGCTCACTGCGGACAGCTCGGGATACGCAGTATTTT.

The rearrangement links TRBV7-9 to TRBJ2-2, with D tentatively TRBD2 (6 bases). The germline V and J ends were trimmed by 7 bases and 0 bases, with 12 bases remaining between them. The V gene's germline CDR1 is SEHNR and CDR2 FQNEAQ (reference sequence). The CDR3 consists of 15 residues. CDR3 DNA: TGTGCCAGCACCTCTGGCGGGGCGAACACCGGGGAGCTGTTTTTT. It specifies CASTSGGANTGELFF.

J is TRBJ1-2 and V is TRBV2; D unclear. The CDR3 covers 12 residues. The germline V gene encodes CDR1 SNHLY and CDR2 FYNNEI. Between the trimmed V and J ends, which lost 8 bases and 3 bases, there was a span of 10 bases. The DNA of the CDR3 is TGTGCCAGCCAAATCGGGGACTATGGCTACACCTTC. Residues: CASQIGDYGYTF.

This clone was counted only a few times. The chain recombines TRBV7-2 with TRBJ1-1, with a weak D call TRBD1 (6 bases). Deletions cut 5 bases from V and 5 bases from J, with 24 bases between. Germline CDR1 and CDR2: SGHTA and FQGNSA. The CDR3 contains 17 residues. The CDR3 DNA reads TGTGCCAGCAGCCGCTGGGGGACATTGGAACGAAAAACTGAAGCTTTCTTT. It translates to CASSRWGTLERKTEAFF. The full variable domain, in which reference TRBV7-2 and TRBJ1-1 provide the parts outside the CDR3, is GAGVSQSPSNKVTEKGKDVELRCDPISGHTALYWYRQSLGQGLEFLIYFQGNSAPDKSGLPSDRFSAERTGGSVSTLTIQRTQQEDSAVYLCASSRWGTLERKTEAFFGQGTRLTVV.

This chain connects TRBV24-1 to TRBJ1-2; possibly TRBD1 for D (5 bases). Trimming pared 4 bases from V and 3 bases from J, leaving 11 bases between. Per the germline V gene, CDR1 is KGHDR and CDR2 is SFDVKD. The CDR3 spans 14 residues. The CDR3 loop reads CATSDTNRYYGYTF. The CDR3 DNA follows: TGTGCCACCAGTGACACCAACAGGTACTATGGCTACACCTTC.

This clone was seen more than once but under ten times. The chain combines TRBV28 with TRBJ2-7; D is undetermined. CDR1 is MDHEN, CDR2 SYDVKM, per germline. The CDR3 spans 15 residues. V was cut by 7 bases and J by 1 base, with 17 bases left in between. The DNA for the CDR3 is TGTGCCAGCATCTACTTCGGCAGAGGATCCTACGAGCAGTACTTC. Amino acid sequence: CASIYFGRGSYEQYF.

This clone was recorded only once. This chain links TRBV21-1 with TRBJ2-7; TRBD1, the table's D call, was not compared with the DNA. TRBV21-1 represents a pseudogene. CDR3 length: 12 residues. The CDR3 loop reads CATPTGEHEQYF. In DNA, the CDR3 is TGTGCCACCCCGACAGGGGAACACGAGCAGTACTTC.

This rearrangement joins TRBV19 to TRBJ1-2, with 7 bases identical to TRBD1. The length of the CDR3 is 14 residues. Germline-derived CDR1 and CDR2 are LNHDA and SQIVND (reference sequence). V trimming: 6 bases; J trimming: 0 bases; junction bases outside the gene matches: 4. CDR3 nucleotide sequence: TGTGCCAGTAGCGGGACAGCTACTAACTATGGCTACACCTTC. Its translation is CASSGTATNYGYTF.

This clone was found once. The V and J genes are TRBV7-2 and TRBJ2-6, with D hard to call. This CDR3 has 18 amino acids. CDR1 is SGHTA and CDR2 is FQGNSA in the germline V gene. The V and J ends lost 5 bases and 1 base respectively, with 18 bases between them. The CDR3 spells CASSLRQSPYSGANVLTF. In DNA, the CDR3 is TGTGCCAGCAGCCTACGACAAAGCCCATATTCTGGGGCCAACGTCCTGACTTTC.

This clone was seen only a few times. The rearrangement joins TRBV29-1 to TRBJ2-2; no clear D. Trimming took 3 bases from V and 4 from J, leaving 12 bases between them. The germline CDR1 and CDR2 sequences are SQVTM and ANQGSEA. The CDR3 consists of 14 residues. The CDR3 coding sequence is TGCAGCGTTGAGTCCGGCAGCGTCACCGGGGAGCTGTTTTTT. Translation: CSVESGSVTGELFF.

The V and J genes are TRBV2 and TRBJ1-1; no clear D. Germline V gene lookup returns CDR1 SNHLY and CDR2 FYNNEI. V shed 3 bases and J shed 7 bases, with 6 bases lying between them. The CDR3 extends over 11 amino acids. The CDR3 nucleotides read TGTGCCAGCAGTGAGAGATTTGAAGCTTTCTTT. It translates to CASSERFEAFF.

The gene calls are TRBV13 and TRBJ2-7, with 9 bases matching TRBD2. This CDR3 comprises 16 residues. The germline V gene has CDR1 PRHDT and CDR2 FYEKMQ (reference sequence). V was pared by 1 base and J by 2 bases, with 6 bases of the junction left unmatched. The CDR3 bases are TGTGCCAGCAGCTTAGAAGCGGGAGGTATCACCTACGAGCAGTACTTC. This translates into CASSLEAGGITYEQYF.

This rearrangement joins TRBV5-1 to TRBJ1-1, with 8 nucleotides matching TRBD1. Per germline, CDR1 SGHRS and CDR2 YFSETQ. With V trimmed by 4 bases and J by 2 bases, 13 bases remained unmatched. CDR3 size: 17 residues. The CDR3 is CASSTTGATGGNTEAFF. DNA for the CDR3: TGCGCCAGCAGCACGACAGGGGCCACGGGGGGAAACACTGAAGCTTTCTTT. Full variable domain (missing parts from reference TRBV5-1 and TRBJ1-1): KAGVTQTPRYLIKTRGQQVTLSCSPISGHRSVSWYQQTPGQGLQFLFEYFSETQRNKGNFPGRFSGRQFSNSRSEMNVSTLELGDSALYLCASSTTGATGGNTEAFFGQGTRLTVV.